This T cell receptor beta chain emerged from a study of T cells in Graves' hyperthyroidism and ophthalmopathy. This clonotype occurred many times. TCR beta CDR3 region amplification was performed from RNA transcripts. In the first-round RT-PCR of the TCR CDR3, the HTBI primer set was used. TCRdb redid the calling of the multiplex PCR reads with MiXCR, one entry per CDR3 protein. The sample lists about 580,000 distinct CDR3 sequences, over 11% occurring once. V shed 3 bases and J shed 1 base, with 4 bases lying between them. CDR1 and CDR2 from the germline V gene are ENHRY and SYGVKD. The CDR3 spans 12 residues.

The TCR sequence derives from a woman aged 25 to 39 with Graves' hyperthyroidism that later progressed to Graves' ophthalmopathy. V usage is TRBV10-3 and J usage is TRBJ2-7; unclear D gene. The sample comprised blood. CDR3 loop: CAISERSYEQYF. The CDR3 nucleotides are TGTGCCATCAGTGAAAGGTCCTACGAGCAGTACTTC.